The rows below give T cell receptor beta chains drawn from one sample of a study of T cell clones after liver transplantation. The table came from immunoSEQ multiplex PCR; TCRdb's copy has only in-frame clones and leaves some out. The sample holds tens of thousands of clones, approximately 92% seen once. Sequenced material: CD4+ T cells from blood, taken approximately 25 months after liver transplant. Receptor source: a human patient who received a liver transplant. The graft donor may account for some of the T cells. Both conserved end residues are part of each CDR3. Each record gives: J gene, V gene, D gene, clone size, CDR3 protein, CDR3 DNA. A D gene is named only where the DNA matches it firmly. Rows give clone size only sometimes, using once, few, many, or a class for an expanded clone.

j_gene: TRBJ1-1
v_gene: TRBV4-2
d_gene: .
abundance: .
CDR3aa: CASSQDFRTEMNTEAFF
CDR3nt: TGTGCCAGCAGCCAAGATTTTCGAACGGAGATGAACACTGAAGCTTTCTTT

j_gene: TRBJ2-7
v_gene: TRBV27
d_gene: .
abundance: once
CDR3aa: CASSLSIGSYEQYF
CDR3nt: TGTGCCAGCAGTTTATCGATAGGGTCCTACGAGCAGTACTTC

j_gene: TRBJ2-1
v_gene: TRBV14
d_gene: .
abundance: .
CDR3aa: CASSLLGLGEQFF
CDR3nt: TGTGCCAGCAGCCTTTTGGGGCTGGGGGAGCAGTTCTTC

j_gene: TRBJ1-2
v_gene: TRBV11-3
d_gene: TRBD1
abundance: .
CDR3aa: CASSQGGGGYTF
CDR3nt: TGTGCCAGCAGTCAGGGGGGCGGTGGCTACACCTTC

j_gene: TRBJ2-2
v_gene: TRBV18
d_gene: TRBD1
abundance: once
CDR3aa: CASSPLPGQAENTGELFF
CDR3nt: TGTGCCAGCTCACCACTTCCGGGACAGGCCGAGAACACCGGGGAGCTGTTTTTT

j_gene: TRBJ2-7
v_gene: TRBV28
d_gene: .
abundance: .
CDR3aa: CASMGSYEQYF
CDR3nt: TGTGCCAGCATGGGTTCCTACGAGCAGTACTTC

j_gene: TRBJ2-3
v_gene: TRBV18
d_gene: .
abundance: .
CDR3aa: CASSPQPTDTQYF
CDR3nt: TGTGCCAGCTCACCACAGCCCACAGATACGCAGTATTTT

j_gene: TRBJ2-7
v_gene: TRBV13
d_gene: .
abundance: .
CDR3aa: CASSPRRSTQYEQYF
CDR3nt: TGTGCCAGCAGCCCCCGGCGGTCGACACAGTACGAGCAGTACTTC

j_gene: TRBJ2-3
v_gene: TRBV14
d_gene: .
abundance: .
CDR3aa: CASSQDPASGADTQYF
CDR3nt: TGTGCCAGCAGCCAAGATCCCGCCTCCGGGGCGGATACGCAGTATTTT

j_gene: TRBJ2-7
v_gene: TRBV11-2
d_gene: TRBD2
abundance: .
CDR3aa: CASSLTSGSYEQYF
CDR3nt: TGTGCCAGCAGCTTAACTAGCGGGTCCTACGAGCAGTACTTC

j_gene: TRBJ1-5
v_gene: TRBV2
d_gene: TRBD1
abundance: .
CDR3aa: CASSEPGQVGQPQHF
CDR3nt: TGTGCCAGCAGTGAGCCAGGACAGGTAGGACAGCCCCAGCATTTT

j_gene: TRBJ1-1
v_gene: TRBV5-4
d_gene: .
abundance: .
CDR3aa: CASALRGTDEAFF
CDR3nt: TGTGCCAGCGCACTGAGGGGGACCGACGAAGCTTTCTTT

j_gene: TRBJ1-2
v_gene: TRBV19
d_gene: TRBD1
abundance: .
CDR3aa: CASSSPAGTGNYGYTF
CDR3nt: TGTGCCAGTAGTTCTCCAGCCGGGACAGGGAACTATGGCTACACCTTC

j_gene: TRBJ2-1
v_gene: TRBV13
d_gene: TRBD2
abundance: once
CDR3aa: CASSNSGSSHEQFF
CDR3nt: TGTGCCAGCAGCAATAGCGGGAGCTCGCATGAGCAGTTCTTC

j_gene: TRBJ1-5
v_gene: TRBV5-1
d_gene: TRBD1
abundance: once
CDR3aa: CASSPGQGRGNQPQHF
CDR3nt: TGCGCCAGCAGCCCGGGACAGGGCCGCGGCAATCAGCCCCAGCATTTT

j_gene: TRBJ1-1
v_gene: TRBV6-6
d_gene: TRBD1
abundance: .
CDR3aa: CASSFPGTGSEAFF
CDR3nt: TGTGCCAGCAGTTTTCCCGGGACAGGGTCTGAAGCTTTCTTT

j_gene: TRBJ2-3
v_gene: TRBV9
d_gene: TRBD1
abundance: .
CDR3aa: CASSPRQGEGGDTQYF
CDR3nt: TGTGCCAGCAGCCCCCGACAGGGGGAGGGTGGAGATACGCAGTATTTT

j_gene: TRBJ2-5
v_gene: TRBV7-3
d_gene: .
abundance: .
CDR3aa: CASSRMDRIQETQYF
CDR3nt: TGTGCCAGCAGCCGAATGGACAGAATTCAAGAGACCCAGTACTTC

j_gene: TRBJ2-2
v_gene: TRBV6-6
d_gene: TRBD2
abundance: .
CDR3aa: CASSYLAGETGELFF
CDR3nt: TGTGCCAGCAGTTACCTTGCGGGAGAGACCGGGGAGCTGTTTTTT

j_gene: TRBJ1-1
v_gene: TRBV7-2
d_gene: .
abundance: .
CDR3aa: CASSLPRGKAFF
CDR3nt: TGTGCCAGCAGCCTTCCGAGAGGTAAAGCTTTCTTT

j_gene: TRBJ2-1
v_gene: TRBV11-2
d_gene: TRBD2
abundance: .
CDR3aa: CASSPTSGEYNEQFF
CDR3nt: TGTGCCAGCAGCCCTACTAGCGGGGAATACAATGAGCAGTTCTTC

j_gene: TRBJ2-7
v_gene: TRBV11-2
d_gene: .
abundance: .
CDR3aa: CASSPIRGASGTYEQYF
CDR3nt: TGTGCCAGCAGCCCAATCCGGGGGGCTAGCGGTACCTACGAGCAGTACTTC

j_gene: TRBJ1-4
v_gene: TRBV6-1
d_gene: .
abundance: .
CDR3aa: CASSVMGSPNEKLFF
CDR3nt: TGTGCCAGCAGTGTTATGGGCTCTCCTAATGAAAAACTGTTTTTT

j_gene: TRBJ2-2
v_gene: TRBV4-2
d_gene: TRBD2
abundance: .
CDR3aa: CASSPRTSGHTGELFF
CDR3nt: TGTGCCAGCAGCCCAAGGACTAGCGGTCACACCGGGGAGCTGTTTTTT

j_gene: TRBJ2-3
v_gene: TRBV12-5
d_gene: TRBD2
abundance: .
CDR3aa: CASGLPPGGSTDTQYF
CDR3nt: TGTGCTAGTGGCCTACCCCCGGGAGGAAGCACAGATACGCAGTATTTT

j_gene: TRBJ2-7
v_gene: TRBV30
d_gene: .
abundance: .
CDR3aa: CAWSTGPYEQYF
CDR3nt: TGTGCCTGGAGTACCGGGCCTTACGAGCAGTACTTC

j_gene: TRBJ1-2
v_gene: TRBV7-8
d_gene: .
abundance: .
CDR3aa: CASSLVGDGYTF
CDR3nt: TGTGCCAGCAGCTTAGTGGGAGATGGCTACACCTTC

j_gene: TRBJ2-7
v_gene: TRBV5-1
d_gene: TRBD2
abundance: .
CDR3aa: CASSLWASGRSFYEQYF
CDR3nt: TGCGCCAGCAGCTTGTGGGCTAGCGGGAGGAGTTTCTACGAGCAGTACTTC

j_gene: TRBJ1-2
v_gene: TRBV2
d_gene: TRBD1
abundance: .
CDR3aa: CASSATGQGANYGYTF
CDR3nt: TGTGCCAGCAGTGCAACGGGACAGGGGGCTAACTATGGCTACACCTTC

j_gene: TRBJ1-5
v_gene: TRBV28
d_gene: .
abundance: .
CDR3aa: CATSWVGRTNQPQHF
CDR3nt: TGTGCCACCTCATGGGTGGGTCGAACCAATCAGCCCCAGCATTTT

j_gene: TRBJ2-7
v_gene: TRBV30
d_gene: .
abundance: .
CDR3aa: CAWSKETYEQYF
CDR3nt: TGTGCCTGGAGCAAAGAAACTTACGAGCAGTACTTC

j_gene: TRBJ1-1
v_gene: TRBV7-8
d_gene: TRBD1
abundance: .
CDR3aa: CASSLFSGGNTEAFF
CDR3nt: TGTGCCAGCAGCTTATTTTCAGGGGGGAACACTGAAGCTTTCTTT

j_gene: TRBJ2-1
v_gene: TRBV21-1
d_gene: .
abundance: .
CDR3aa: CASSKVAGVLVREQFF
CDR3nt: TGTGCCAGCAGCAAAGTTGCGGGAGTGTTAGTTCGAGAGCAGTTCTTC

j_gene: TRBJ2-3
v_gene: TRBV2
d_gene: TRBD2
abundance: .
CDR3aa: CASSPSSGRMTDTQYF
CDR3nt: TGTGCCAGCAGTCCCTCGAGCGGGAGGATGACAGATACGCAGTATTTT

j_gene: TRBJ2-1
v_gene: TRBV28
d_gene: TRBD2
abundance: .
CDR3aa: CASRLAGIRGEQFF
CDR3nt: TGTGCCAGCAGACTAGCGGGAATCAGGGGTGAGCAGTTCTTC

j_gene: TRBJ1-2
v_gene: TRBV11-2
d_gene: .
abundance: .
CDR3aa: CASSLGPRGYGYTF
CDR3nt: TGTGCCAGCAGCTTAGGCCCGAGGGGCTATGGCTACACCTTC

j_gene: TRBJ2-1
v_gene: TRBV5-1
d_gene: TRBD2
abundance: .
CDR3aa: CASTMAGETYNEQFF
CDR3nt: TGCGCCAGCACCATGGCGGGAGAGACCTACAATGAGCAGTTCTTC

j_gene: TRBJ2-1
v_gene: TRBV5-8
d_gene: TRBD2
abundance: .
CDR3aa: CASVGLAEYNEQFF
CDR3nt: TGTGCCAGCGTCGGGCTAGCGGAGTACAATGAGCAGTTCTTC

j_gene: TRBJ2-1
v_gene: TRBV27
d_gene: .
abundance: .
CDR3aa: CASSVSTPTGPTGQFF
CDR3nt: TGTGCCAGCAGCGTATCCACTCCCACTGGCCCCACTGGGCAGTTCTTC

j_gene: TRBJ1-2
v_gene: TRBV15
d_gene: TRBD1
abundance: .
CDR3aa: CATSRGDSNRVVHTF
CDR3nt: TGTGCCACCAGCAGGGGGGACAGTAACCGCGTGGTTCACACCTTC

j_gene: TRBJ2-7
v_gene: TRBV28
d_gene: .
abundance: .
CDR3aa: CASRFPGGYEQCF
CDR3nt: TGTGCCAGCAGGTTCCCTGGAGGCTACGAGCAGTGCTTC

j_gene: TRBJ2-1
v_gene: TRBV7-3
d_gene: .
abundance: .
CDR3aa: CASSDGISTGDEQFF
CDR3nt: TGTGCCAGCAGCGATGGGATTAGTACGGGCGATGAGCAGTTCTTC

j_gene: TRBJ2-7
v_gene: TRBV7-8
d_gene: .
abundance: .
CDR3aa: CASSSRDTITYEQYF
CDR3nt: TGTGCCAGCAGCTCCCGGGACACGATTACCTACGAGCAGTACTTC

j_gene: TRBJ2-2
v_gene: TRBV30
d_gene: TRBD1
abundance: .
CDR3aa: CAHTRTGETGELFF
CDR3nt: TGTGCCCACACTCGGACAGGGGAAACCGGGGAGCTGTTTTTT

j_gene: TRBJ2-2
v_gene: TRBV18
d_gene: TRBD2
abundance: .
CDR3aa: CASSPRLAGGPTTGELFF
CDR3nt: TGTGCCAGCTCACCACGGCTAGCGGGAGGGCCGACCACCGGGGAGCTGTTTTTT